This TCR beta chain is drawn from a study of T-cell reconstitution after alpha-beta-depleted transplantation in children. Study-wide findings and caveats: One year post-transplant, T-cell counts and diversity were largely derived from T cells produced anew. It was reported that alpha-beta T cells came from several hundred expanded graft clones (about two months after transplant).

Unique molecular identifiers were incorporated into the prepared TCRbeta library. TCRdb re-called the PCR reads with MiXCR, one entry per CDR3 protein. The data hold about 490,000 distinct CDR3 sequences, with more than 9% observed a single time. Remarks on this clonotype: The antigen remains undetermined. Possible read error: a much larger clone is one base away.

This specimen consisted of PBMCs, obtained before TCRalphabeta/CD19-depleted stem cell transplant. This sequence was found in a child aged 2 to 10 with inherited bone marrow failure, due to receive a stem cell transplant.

This chain's CDR3 is CASSLSDSNQPQHF. CDR3 in DNA: TGTGCCAGCAGCTTATCGGATAGCAATCAGCCCCAGCATTTT. The V and J genes are TRBV7-2 and TRBJ1-5; no firm D call. Germline lookup yields CDR1 SGHTA and CDR2 FQGNSA. The CDR3 length is 14 residues. V was cut by 2 bases and J by 0 bases, with 5 bases left in between.